Below, one T cell receptor (beta chain) is given with its context. Its specificity is not known. The PCR employed 60 Vbeta primers together with 13 Jbeta primers. TCRdb keeps only in-frame clones here, not all; method: immunoSEQ multiplex PCR. The sample records 130,000 or so clones, around 77% being singletons. This specimen belongs to a study of cytomegalovirus exposure and HLA in healthy donors. General study findings and limits: V segments that were indistinguishable, TRBV6-2 and TRBV6-3 among them, were omitted from analysis.

V was cut by 5 bases and J by 2 bases, with 14 bases left in between. There are 15 residues in the CDR3. Germline loops: CDR1 SGHRS, CDR2 YFSETQ. The rearrangement joins TRBV5-1 to TRBJ1-3; the D gene is possibly TRBD1 (6 bases). This receptor was obtained from a man aged 25-40 years in good health and CMV-seronegative. What was sequenced was PBMCs. The CDR3 DNA is TGCGCCAGCAGTTCCGGGGACACCCCTGGAAACACCATATATTTT. Amino acids: CASSSGDTPGNTIYF.